A single sample is the source of the 23 T cell receptor beta chains below, sequenced in a study of control samples from healthy donors and cancer patients. Only in-frame clones appear in the TCRdb table, and some are missing; sequencing was by immunoSEQ multiplex PCR. The data show about 89,000 clones, more than 75% seen once. Sequencing used blood. The receptors derive from a woman between 40 and 55 years old in good health.

The chain links TRBV9 to TRBJ1-3, with a tentative D call TRBD1 (6 bases). The CDR3 extends over 15 amino acids. V was pared by 3 bases and J by 2 bases, with 12 bases between. Looked up from germline, CDR1 is SGDLS and CDR2 is YYNGEE. The CDR3: CASSAIQGAGNTIYF. The CDR3 DNA is TGTGCCAGCAGCGCCATACAGGGAGCTGGAAACACCATATATTTT.

This clone has only a few counts. The chain is built from TRBV9 and TRBJ2-2; TRBD2 aligns across 10 bases. Trimming at V came to 4 bases and at J to 0 bases, leaving 3 bases not matched to a gene. The CDR3 runs to 16 residues. Germline CDR1 is SGDLS and CDR2 is YYNGEE. CDR3 region: CASSILAGTNTGELFF. The CDR3 DNA reads TGTGCCAGCAGCATACTAGCGGGGACGAACACCGGGGAGCTGTTTTTT.

This chain links TRBV27 with TRBJ2-1; D gene unclear. Trimming took 7 bases from V and 0 from J, leaving 13 bases between them. Germline-derived CDR1 and CDR2 are MNHEY and SMNVEV (reference sequence). The CDR3 totals 15 residues. The CDR3 DNA is TGTGCCAGCAATAGCTTACCCCTCTCCTACAATGAGCAGTTCTTC. Residues: CASNSLPLSYNEQFF.

The V and J genes are TRBV9 and TRBJ1-3, with D possibly matching TRBD1 (6 bases). CDR3 length equals 18 residues. Germline CDR1 and CDR2: SGDLS and YYNGEE. V lost 1 base and J lost 2, with 19 bases in between. CDR3: CASSVRPRRGGPGNTIYF. The CDR3 bases are TGTGCCAGCAGCGTACGTCCAAGGAGGGGGGGTCCTGGAAACACCATATATTTT. Based on the CDR3 plus reference TRBV9 and TRBJ1-3, the full variable domain is DSGVTQTPKHLITATGQRVTLRCSPRSGDLSVYWYQQSLDQGLQFLIQYYNGEERAKGNILERFSAQQFPDLHSELNLSSLELGDSALYFCASSVRPRRGGPGNTIYFGEGSWLTVV.

The chain uses TRBV19 and TRBJ1-1; TRBD1 matches 7 bases. V lost 4 bases and J lost 8; bases outside the gene matches: 16. Germline values: CDR1 LNHDA, CDR2 SQIVND (reference sequence). CDR3 length: 16 amino acids. This CDR3 reads CASSTLTGTKDKEAFF. The CDR3 DNA is TGTGCCAGTAGTACCCTGACAGGGACTAAGGATAAAGAAGCTTTCTTT. The full variable domain, completed using reference TRBV19 and TRBJ1-1, is DGGITQSPKYLFRKEGQNVTLSCEQNLNHDAMYWYRQDPGQGLRLIYYSQIVNDFQKGDIAEGYSVSREKKESFPLTVTSAQKNPTAFYLCASSTLTGTKDKEAFFGQGTRLTVV.

This clone was seen a single time. The rearrangement uses TRBV6-4 and TRBJ2-7, with TRBD2 matching over 7 bases. The CDR3 runs to 15 residues. V trimming: 0 bases; J trimming: 3 bases; junction bases outside the gene matches: 5. CDR1 is MRHNA and CDR2 is SNTAGT in the germline V gene. The CDR3: CASSDSNKRDYEQYF. The CDR3 DNA reads as TGTGCCAGCAGTGACTCGAATAAGCGGGACTACGAGCAGTACTTC.

This clone counts as medium-sized. This chain connects TRBV18 to TRBJ2-3; D perhaps matches TRBD2 (5 bases). The CDR3 is made up of 13 amino acids. Trimming removed 5 bases at V and 0 bases at J, with 6 bases between. CDR1 and CDR2 (germline): KGHSH, LQKENI. The CDR3 coding sequence is TGTGCCAGCTCAGGACTCAGCACAGATACGCAGTATTTT. Its protein is CASSGLSTDTQYF.

V and J are TRBV6-2 or TRBV6-3 and TRBJ2-7; 8 bases line up with TRBD1. CDR1 MNHEY and CDR2 SVGEGT come from the germline V gene. V trimming: 5 bases; J trimming: 1 base; junction bases outside the gene matches: 4. This CDR3 has 14 amino acids. CDR3 sequence reads: CASSRRGQSYEQYF. CDR3 DNA sequence: TGTGCCAGCAGTCGCAGGGGGCAATCCTACGAGCAGTACTTC.

This chain uses TRBV5-4 with TRBJ2-7, with D tentatively TRBD1 (6 bases). Germline CDR1 SGHNT, CDR2 YYREEE (reference sequence). V was cut by 4 bases and J by 0 bases, with 8 bases left in between. The CDR3 is made up of 13 amino acids. CDR3 amino acids: CASSRGISYEQYF. The DNA for the CDR3 is TGTGCCAGCAGCAGGGGGATCTCCTACGAGCAGTACTTC. The whole variable domain, remainder taken from reference TRBV5-4 and TRBJ2-7, is ETGVTQSPTHLIKTRGQQVTLRCSSQSGHNTVSWYQQALGQGPQFIFQYYREEENGRGNFPPRFSGLQFPNYSSELNVNALELDDSALYLCASSRGISYEQYFGPGTRLTVT.

The chain has TRBV7-8 and TRBJ1-5; TRBD1 matches 7 bases. V gave up 0 bases and J gave up 3 bases; unmatched junction bases: 8. The CDR3 length is 17 residues. The germline V gene has CDR1 SGHVS and CDR2 FQNEAQ. CDR3: CASSLAYVDRNNQPQHF. For the CDR3, the DNA is TGTGCCAGCAGCTTAGCCTACGTGGACAGGAACAATCAGCCCCAGCATTTT.

This chain links TRBV19 with TRBJ2-7; D might be TRBD1 (6 bases). Trimming removed 5 bases from V and 4 bases from J, with 15 bases in between. Germline values: CDR1 LNHDA, CDR2 SQIVND (reference sequence). The CDR3 totals 14 residues. The CDR3 spells CASSATGFLYEQYF. CDR3 nucleotide sequence: TGTGCCAGTAGTGCTACAGGGTTTCTATACGAGCAGTACTTC.

The V gene is TRBV7-3, the J gene TRBJ2-6, with 14 bases fitting TRBD2. Looked up from germline, CDR1 is SGHTA and CDR2 is FQGTGA. J was trimmed by 0 bases and V by 1 base; bases with no gene match: 5. The CDR3 has 20 amino acids. DNA for the CDR3: TGTGCCAGCAGCTTAATAGGGACTAGCGGGGGAGTCTCTGGGGCCAACGTCCTGACTTTC. Translation gives CASSLIGTSGGVSGANVLTF. The full variable domain, in which reference TRBV7-3 and TRBJ2-6 provide the parts outside the CDR3, is GAGVSQTPSNKVTEKGKYVELRCDPISGHTALYWYRQSLGQGPEFLIYFQGTGAADDSGLPNDRFFAVRPEGSVSTLKIQRTERGDSAVYLCASSLIGTSGGVSGANVLTFGAGSRLTVL.

The chain is built from TRBV6-1 and TRBJ2-7; D may match TRBD1 or TRBD2 (5 bases each). CDR3 size: 15 residues. Trimming left V 3 bases short and J 5 bases short, with 17 bases between. The V gene's germline CDR1 is MNHNS and CDR2 SASEGT. Here the CDR3 DNA reads TGTGCCAGCAGTGAGGGGGTCCTTAGTAGTCACGAGCAGTACTTC. Encoded protein: CASSEGVLSSHEQYF.

The chain has TRBV6-1 and TRBJ1-1; D unresolved. The CDR3 contains 13 residues. V lost 3 bases and J lost 5, with 10 bases in between. The germline CDR1 and CDR2 sequences are MNHNS and SASEGT. DNA for the CDR3: TGTGCCAGCAGTGAGTTCCGGGAAACTGAAGCTTTCTTT. It encodes CASSEFRETEAFF.

The chain uses TRBV4-1 and TRBJ1-3; tentatively, D is TRBD1 (6 bases). The germline V gene has CDR1 MGHRA and CDR2 YSYEKL. The CDR3 length is 13 residues. Trimming removed 2 bases from V and 8 bases from J, with 10 bases in between. In DNA form, the CDR3 reads TGCGCCAGCAGCCAAATGGGGGCTGACACCATATATTTT. Translating it yields CASSQMGADTIYF.

The chain employs TRBV29-1 and TRBJ1-1; unclear D gene. Germline V lookup: CDR1 SQVTM, CDR2 ANQGSEA. V lost 3 bases to trimming and J lost 4 bases, with 18 bases between them. This CDR3 has 15 residues. CDR3 region: CSVEPLGQVATEAFF. Written as DNA, the CDR3 is TGCAGCGTTGAGCCCCTCGGGCAGGTTGCCACTGAAGCTTTCTTT. The whole variable domain, remainder taken from reference TRBV29-1 and TRBJ1-1, is SAVISQKPSRDICQRGTSLTIQCQVDSQVTMMFWYRQQPGQSLTLIATANQGSEATYESGFVIDKFPISRPNLTFSTLTVSNMSPEDSSIYLCSVEPLGQVATEAFFGQGTRLTVV.

The chain joins TRBV28 to TRBJ1-1; D possibly corresponds to TRBD1 (6 bases). V lost 6 bases and J lost 2, with 16 bases in between. Germline CDR1 MDHEN, CDR2 SYDVKM. This CDR3 spans 15 amino acids. CDR3 coding DNA: TGTGCCAGCAGAAGTCAGGACAGATTTAACACTGAAGCTTTCTTT. Translated, it gives CASRSQDRFNTEAFF.

This chain uses TRBV7-3 with TRBJ1-1; perhaps TRBD1 as D (6 bases). Germline-derived CDR1 and CDR2 are SGHTA and FQGTGA. This CDR3 has 16 residues. V was shortened by 3 bases and J by 0 bases, with 14 bases between the two germline ends. CDR3 in amino acids: CASSFNSDSMNTEAFF. CDR3 bases: TGTGCCAGCAGCTTTAATTCGGACAGCATGAACACTGAAGCTTTCTTT.

The CDR3 is CAISEGEGQGIFEQYF. The CDR3 DNA sequence: TGTGCCATCAGTGAGGGCGAGGGACAGGGGATCTTCGAGCAGTACTTC. The chain combines TRBV10-3 with TRBJ2-7; the match to TRBD1 covers 10 bases. This CDR3 is 16 amino acids long. The germline V gene has CDR1 ENHRY and CDR2 SYGVKD. Losses at the gene ends were 2 bases for V and 6 bases for J; bases not matched to a gene: 10.

The chain joins TRBV9 to TRBJ1-1, with 7 bases lining up with TRBD1. In germline, CDR1 is SGDLS, CDR2 YYNGEE. V shed 4 bases, J shed 8 bases, and the junction held 5 bases outside the gene matches. The CDR3 runs to 12 residues. CDR3 bases: TGTGCCAGCAGCCCCCCAGGGGGAGAAGCTTTCTTT. Amino acids: CASSPPGGEAFF.

A few counts support this clone. This chain uses TRBV25-1 with TRBJ1-1, with a possible D match to TRBD1 (5 bases). The germline CDR1 and CDR2 sequences are MGHDK and SYGVNS. V was clipped by 2 bases and J by 4 bases, with 11 bases between them. The length of the CDR3 is 14 residues. CDR3 residues: CASSENHGATEAFF. Here the CDR3 DNA reads TGTGCCAGCAGTGAAAATCATGGGGCCACTGAAGCTTTCTTT. The entire variable domain, with the rest obtained from reference TRBV25-1 and TRBJ1-1, is as follows: EADIYQTPRYLVIGTGKKITLECSQTMGHDKMYWYQQDPGMELHLIHYSYGVNSTEKGDLSSESTVSRIRTEHFPLTLESARPSHTSQYLCASSENHGATEAFFGQGTRLTVV.

This chain links TRBV29-1 with TRBJ1-1; D is undetermined. Trimming pared 7 bases from V and 5 bases from J, leaving 14 bases between. Per germline, CDR1 SQVTM and CDR2 ANQGSEA. The CDR3 loop spans 12 amino acids. The CDR3 DNA follows: TGCAGCGCCGCCGATTCCCGGACTGAAGCTTTCTTT. Translating it yields CSAADSRTEAFF. The full variable domain, with the rest looked up from reference TRBV29-1 and TRBJ1-1, is SAVISQKPSRDICQRGTSLTIQCQVDSQVTMMFWYRQQPGQSLTLIATANQGSEATYESGFVIDKFPISRPNLTFSTLTVSNMSPEDSSIYLCSAADSRTEAFFGQGTRLTVV.

The chain's CDR3 is CASSSPGLATGELFF. The CDR3 DNA follows: TGTGCCAGCAGCTCACCGGGACTAGCCACCGGGGAGCTGTTTTTT. The V gene is TRBV13, the J gene TRBJ2-2, with 9 nucleotides matching TRBD2. The CDR3 loop spans 15 amino acids. The V and J ends lost 4 bases and 4 bases, in that order; junction bases with no gene match: 4. CDR1 PRHDT and CDR2 FYEKMQ come from the germline V gene (reference sequence).